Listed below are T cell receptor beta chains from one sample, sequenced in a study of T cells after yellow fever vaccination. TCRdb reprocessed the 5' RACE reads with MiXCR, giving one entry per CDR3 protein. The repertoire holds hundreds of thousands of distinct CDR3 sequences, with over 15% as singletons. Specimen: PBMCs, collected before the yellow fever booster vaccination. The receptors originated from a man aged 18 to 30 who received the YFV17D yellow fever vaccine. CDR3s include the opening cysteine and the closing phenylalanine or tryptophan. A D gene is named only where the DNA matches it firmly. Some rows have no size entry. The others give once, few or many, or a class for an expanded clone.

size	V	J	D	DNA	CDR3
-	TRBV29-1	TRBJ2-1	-	TGCAGCGTTGAAGAAGCAGGAACCTCCTACAATGAGCAGTTCTTC	CSVEEAGTSYNEQFF
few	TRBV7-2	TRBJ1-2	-	TGTGCCAGCAGCTTACAGTACAGCCCGGTCTATGGCTACACCTTC	CASSLQYSPVYGYTF
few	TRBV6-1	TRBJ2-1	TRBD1	TGTGCCAGCAGTGTTCAAGGACAGGGGTCTAAAAATGAGCAGTTCTTC	CASSVQGQGSKNEQFF
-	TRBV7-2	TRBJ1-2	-	TGTGCCAGCAGCAACCGACGGGGTAACTATGGCTACACCTTC	CASSNRRGNYGYTF
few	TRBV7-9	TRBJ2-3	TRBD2	TGTGCCAGCAGCTGGGGACTAGCGGGGACAGATACGCAGTATTTT	CASSWGLAGTDTQYF
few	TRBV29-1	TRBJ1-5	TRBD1	TGCAGCGTTGCGGGACAGGGCAATCAGCCCCAGCATTTT	CSVAGQGNQPQHF
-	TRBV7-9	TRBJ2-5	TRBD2	TGTGCCAGCAGCCCGCCCGCCGGGACTAGCGGGGAAAAGACCCAGTACTTC	CASSPPAGTSGEKTQYF
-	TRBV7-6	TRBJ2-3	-	TGTGCCAGCAGCTTAGCTAGGGCGGGATCTAGCACAGATACGCAGTATTTT	CASSLARAGSSTDTQYF
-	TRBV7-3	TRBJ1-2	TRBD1	TGTGCCAGCAGCCCCGGGACAGGGGACTATGGCTACACCTTC	CASSPGTGDYGYTF
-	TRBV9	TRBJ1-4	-	TGTGCCAGCAGCGTAGTGGGGGGCGAAAGAGAAAAACTGTTTTTT	CASSVVGGEREKLFF
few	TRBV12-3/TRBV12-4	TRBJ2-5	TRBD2	TGTGCCAGCAGTGGACTAGTGGAGACCCAGTACTTC	CASSGLVETQYF
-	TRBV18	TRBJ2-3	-	TGTGCCAGCTCACTGGGGGGGCAAGATACGCAGTATTTT	CASSLGGQDTQYF
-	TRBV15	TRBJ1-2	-	TGTGCCACCAGCGGACAGAATGGCTACACCTTC	CATSGQNGYTF
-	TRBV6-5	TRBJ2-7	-	TGTGCCAGCAGTTACTCGGGACGGCCCTACGAGCAGTACTTC	CASSYSGRPYEQYF
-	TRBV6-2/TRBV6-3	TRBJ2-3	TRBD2	TGTGCCAGCAGGAGAGGACTAGCCAGCTCTGTTACGCAGTATTTT	CASRRGLASSVTQYF
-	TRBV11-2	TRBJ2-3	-	TGTGCCAGCAGCTTACTACAGAGCACAGATACGCAGTATTTT	CASSLLQSTDTQYF
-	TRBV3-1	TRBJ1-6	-	TGTGCCAGCGGACAGAGGGGTCCTGGTTCACCCCTCCACTTT	CASGQRGPGSPLHF
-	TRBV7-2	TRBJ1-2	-	TGTGCCAGCAGCCCCGGGGGCCAGAGCTATGGCTACACCTTC	CASSPGGQSYGYTF
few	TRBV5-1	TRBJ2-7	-	TGCGCCAGCAGCTCAAGCTTAGTACGGGAGCAGTACTTC	CASSSSLVREQYF
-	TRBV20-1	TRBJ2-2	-	TGCAGTGCTGTAGGGGCCGGGGGCACCGGGGAGCTGTTTTTT	CSAVGAGGTGELFF
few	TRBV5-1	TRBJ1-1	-	TGCGCCAGCAGCTTCGACAGGCGGAACACTGAAGCTTTCTTT	CASSFDRRNTEAFF
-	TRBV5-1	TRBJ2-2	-	TGCGCCAGCAGCCTGGCCAGGGTGAACACCGGGGAGCTGTTTTTT	CASSLARVNTGELFF
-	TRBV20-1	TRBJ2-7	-	TGCAGTGCTAGAAGAGGGGGTAAATACGAGCAGTACTTC	CSARRGGKYEQYF
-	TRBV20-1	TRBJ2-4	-	TGCAGTGCTACCGGACAGAAGCTAGCCAAAAACATTCAGTACTTC	CSATGQKLAKNIQYF
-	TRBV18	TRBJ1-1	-	TGTGCCAGCTCACCACCTTCAGGGGATGCTTTCTTT	CASSPPSGDAFF
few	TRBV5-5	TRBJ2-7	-	TGTGCCAGCAGCTTCCTAGCTGGATCGCACGAGCAGTACTTC	CASSFLAGSHEQYF
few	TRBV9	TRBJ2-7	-	TGTGCCAGCAGCGCAGATGCGGGGGCACGCAGGCAGTACTTC	CASSADAGARRQYF
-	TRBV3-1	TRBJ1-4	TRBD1	TGTGCCAGCAGCCTCGGTAGGGGGCAAGGTAATGAAAAACTGTTTTTT	CASSLGRGQGNEKLFF
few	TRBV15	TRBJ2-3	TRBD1	TGTGCCACCAGCAGCCTTGGGACAGGGGGTGATACGCAGTATTTT	CATSSLGTGGDTQYF
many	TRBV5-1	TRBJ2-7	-	TGCGCCAGCAGCTTGGACGTCTACGAGCAGTACTTC	CASSLDVYEQYF
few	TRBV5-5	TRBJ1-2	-	TGTGCCAGCAGCTTGGCGTCAGCCTATGGCTACACCTTC	CASSLASAYGYTF
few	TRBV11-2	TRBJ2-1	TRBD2	TGTGCCAGCAGCGCCTCACTCGCAGCGGGGGGTGAGCAGTTCTTC	CASSASLAAGGEQFF
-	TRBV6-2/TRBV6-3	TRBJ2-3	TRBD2	TGTGCCAGCAGTTACTCCCGCGGGGGGGCCGGCACAGATACGCAGTATTTT	CASSYSRGGAGTDTQYF
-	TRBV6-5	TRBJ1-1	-	TGTGCCAGCAGCCGTCGACAGACGGAAGCCTTCTTT	CASSRRQTEAFF
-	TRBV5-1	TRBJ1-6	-	TGCGCCAGCAGCTTGTCAGGAGAATCCTATAATTCACCCCTCCACTTT	CASSLSGESYNSPLHF
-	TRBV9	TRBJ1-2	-	TGTGCCAGCAGCGTAGTGGGAGAGGGGGGCTACACCTTC	CASSVVGEGGYTF
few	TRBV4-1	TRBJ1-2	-	TGCGCCAGCAGTCCCTCCCAGGGGACCCTGTGGGATGGCTACACCTTC	CASSPSQGTLWDGYTF
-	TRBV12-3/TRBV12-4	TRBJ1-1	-	TGTGCCAGCAGTTTAGTGGCTGCCTGGAACACTGAAGCTTTCTTT	CASSLVAAWNTEAFF
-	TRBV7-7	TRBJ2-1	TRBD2	TGTGCCAGCAGCTTCACTAGCGGGGGGGCATCTCATTCCTACAATGAGCAGTTCTTC	CASSFTSGGASHSYNEQFF
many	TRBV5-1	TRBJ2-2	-	TGCGCCAGCAGGGAGGGGTCTTACGGGGAGCTGTTTTTT	CASREGSYGELFF
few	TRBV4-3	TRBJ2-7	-	TGCGCCAGCAGCCAATGGACTTACTACTACGAGCAGTACTTC	CASSQWTYYYEQYF
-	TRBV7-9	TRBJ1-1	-	TGTGCCAGCAGCTTAGTTGCAGAATGGACTGAAGCTTTCTTT	CASSLVAEWTEAFF
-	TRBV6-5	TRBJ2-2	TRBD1	TGTGCCAGCAGTTACTCAGGGGGCCGGAACACCGGGGAGCTGTTTTTT	CASSYSGGRNTGELFF
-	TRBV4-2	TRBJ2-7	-	TGTGCCAGCAGCCAAGATCACGGATACGAGCAGTACTTC	CASSQDHGYEQYF
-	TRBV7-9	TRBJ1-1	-	TGTGCCAGCAGCTGGGGAGGCTTAAGGAACACTGAAGCTTTCTTT	CASSWGGLRNTEAFF
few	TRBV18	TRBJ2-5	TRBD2	TGTGCCAGCTCACCACTTAGTACTAGCGGATACCAAGAGACCCAGTACTTC	CASSPLSTSGYQETQYF
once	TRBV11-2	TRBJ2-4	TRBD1	TGTGCCAGCAGCATCCCCGGGACAGGGAAGGAGGAAAACATTCAGTACTTC	CASSIPGTGKEENIQYF
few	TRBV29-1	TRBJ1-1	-	TGCAGCGGCCGACCGTTCATGAACACTGAAGCTTTCTTT	CSGRPFMNTEAFF